This entry describes one T cell receptor beta chain. Mismatch with germline at one junction end may stem from a read error. The sample belongs to a study of cytomegalovirus exposure and HLA in healthy donors. A multiplex PCR was run with 60 Vbeta primers and 13 Jbeta primers. Repertoires were generated with immunoSEQ multiplex PCR, while TCRdb's copy carries only in-frame clones and drops some. The table lists more than 120,000 clones, 82% of them singletons. The V gene's germline CDR1 is SSHAT and CDR2 FNYEAQ (reference sequence). The CDR3 extends over 15 amino acids. This TCR was recovered from a male donor in good health and CMV-seronegative. The chain is built from TRBV7-7 and TRBJ2-7, with TRBD1 as a possible D gene (5 bases). The sample consisted of PBMCs. Written as DNA, the CDR3 is TGTGCTAGCAGCTGGGCCACAGGTTCCCCCTACGAGCAGTACTTC. Translation gives CASSWATGSPYEQYF.